This TCR beta chain was retrieved from a study of blood T cells in healthy people across ages. The J segment lost 11 bases and the V segment lost 5 bases, leaving 7 bases of the junction unmatched. The CDR3 has 12 residues. The V gene's germline CDR1 is MNHEY and CDR2 SMNVEV (reference sequence). Donors ranged from about 6 to 90 years old and were healthy Caucasians in Russia. The authors ran a second PCR of 7 to 11 cycles using a sample-barcoded 5' primer and a J-beta primer mix. TCRdb itself ran the 5' RACE reads through MiXCR, one entry per CDR3 protein. This sample has 800,000 to 1,000,000 distinct CDR3 sequences, with 48% found just once. Broader study findings: Changes seen in expanded clonotypes were possibly confounded by donor CMV status left unknown.

With respect to this clonotype: Its antigen is currently unknown.

The TCR originated in a man younger than 40 in good health. Input material: blood. The V gene is TRBV27, the J gene TRBJ2-3; TRBD1 aligns across 7 bases. The CDR3 sequence is CASSPRTGRQYF. The DNA of the CDR3 is TGTGCCAGCAGTCCGCGGACAGGACGGCAGTATTTT.